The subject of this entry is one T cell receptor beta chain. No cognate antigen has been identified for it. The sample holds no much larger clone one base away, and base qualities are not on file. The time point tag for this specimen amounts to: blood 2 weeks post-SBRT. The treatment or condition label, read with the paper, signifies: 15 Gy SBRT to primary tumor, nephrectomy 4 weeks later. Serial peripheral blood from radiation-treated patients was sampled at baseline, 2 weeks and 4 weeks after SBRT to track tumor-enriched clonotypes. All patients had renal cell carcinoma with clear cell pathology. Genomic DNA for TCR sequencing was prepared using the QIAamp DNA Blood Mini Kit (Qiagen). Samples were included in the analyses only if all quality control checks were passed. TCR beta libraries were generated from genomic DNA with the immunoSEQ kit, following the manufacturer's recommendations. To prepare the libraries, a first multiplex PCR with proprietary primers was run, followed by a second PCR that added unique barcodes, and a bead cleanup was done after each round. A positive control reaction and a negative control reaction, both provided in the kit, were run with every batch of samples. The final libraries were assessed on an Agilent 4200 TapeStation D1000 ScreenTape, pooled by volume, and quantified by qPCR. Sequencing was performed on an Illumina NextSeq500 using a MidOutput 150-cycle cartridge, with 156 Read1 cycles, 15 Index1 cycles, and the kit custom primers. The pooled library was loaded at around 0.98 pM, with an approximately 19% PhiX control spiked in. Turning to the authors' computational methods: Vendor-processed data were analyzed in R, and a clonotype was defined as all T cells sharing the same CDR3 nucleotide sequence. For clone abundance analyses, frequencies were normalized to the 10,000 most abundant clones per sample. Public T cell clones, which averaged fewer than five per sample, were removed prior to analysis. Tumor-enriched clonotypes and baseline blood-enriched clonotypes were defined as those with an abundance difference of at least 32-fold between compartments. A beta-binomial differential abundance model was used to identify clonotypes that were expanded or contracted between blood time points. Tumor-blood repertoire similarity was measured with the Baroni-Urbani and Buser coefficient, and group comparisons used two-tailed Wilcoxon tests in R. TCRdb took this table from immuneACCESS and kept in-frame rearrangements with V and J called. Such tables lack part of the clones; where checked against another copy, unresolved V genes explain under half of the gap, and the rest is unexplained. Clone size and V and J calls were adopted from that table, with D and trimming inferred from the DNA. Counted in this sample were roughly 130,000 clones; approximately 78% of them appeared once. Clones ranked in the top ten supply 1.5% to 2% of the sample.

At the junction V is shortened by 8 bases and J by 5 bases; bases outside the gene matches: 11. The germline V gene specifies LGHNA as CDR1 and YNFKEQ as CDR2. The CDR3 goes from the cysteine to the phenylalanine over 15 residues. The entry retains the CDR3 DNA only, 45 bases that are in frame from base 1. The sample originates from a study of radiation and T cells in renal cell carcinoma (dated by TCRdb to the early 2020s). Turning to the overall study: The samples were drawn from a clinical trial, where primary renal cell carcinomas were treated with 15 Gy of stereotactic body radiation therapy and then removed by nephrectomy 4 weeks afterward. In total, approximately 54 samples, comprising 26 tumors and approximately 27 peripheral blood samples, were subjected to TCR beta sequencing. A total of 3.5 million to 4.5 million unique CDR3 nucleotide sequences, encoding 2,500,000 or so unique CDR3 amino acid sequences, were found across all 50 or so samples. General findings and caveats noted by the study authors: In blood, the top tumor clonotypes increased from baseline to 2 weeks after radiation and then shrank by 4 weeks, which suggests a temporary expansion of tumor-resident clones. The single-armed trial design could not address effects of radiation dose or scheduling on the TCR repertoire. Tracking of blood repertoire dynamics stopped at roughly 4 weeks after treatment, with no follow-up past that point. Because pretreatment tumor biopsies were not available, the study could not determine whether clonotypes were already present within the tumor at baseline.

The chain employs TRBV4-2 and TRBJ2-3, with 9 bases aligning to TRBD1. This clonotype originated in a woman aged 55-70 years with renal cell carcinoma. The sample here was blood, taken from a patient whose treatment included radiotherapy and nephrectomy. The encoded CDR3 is CASATGTGWEDTQYF. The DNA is TGTGCCAGCGCTACCGGGACAGGGTGGGAAGATACGCAGTATTTT.